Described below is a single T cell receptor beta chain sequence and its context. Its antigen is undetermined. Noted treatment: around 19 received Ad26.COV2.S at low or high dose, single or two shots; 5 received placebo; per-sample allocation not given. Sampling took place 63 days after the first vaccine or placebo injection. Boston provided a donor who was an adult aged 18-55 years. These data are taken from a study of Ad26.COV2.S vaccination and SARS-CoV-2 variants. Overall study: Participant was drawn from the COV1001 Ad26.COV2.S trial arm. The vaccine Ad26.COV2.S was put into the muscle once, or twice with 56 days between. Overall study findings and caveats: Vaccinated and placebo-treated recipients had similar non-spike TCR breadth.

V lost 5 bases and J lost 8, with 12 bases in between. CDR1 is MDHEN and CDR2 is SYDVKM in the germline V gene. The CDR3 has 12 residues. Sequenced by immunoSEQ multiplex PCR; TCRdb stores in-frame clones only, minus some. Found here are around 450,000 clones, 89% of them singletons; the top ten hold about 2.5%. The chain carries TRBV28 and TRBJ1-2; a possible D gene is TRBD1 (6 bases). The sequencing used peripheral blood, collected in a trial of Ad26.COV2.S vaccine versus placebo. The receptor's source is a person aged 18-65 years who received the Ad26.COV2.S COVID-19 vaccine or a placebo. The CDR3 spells CASSLQGRGYTF. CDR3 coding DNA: TGTGCCAGCAGTCTACAGGGTCGGGGCTACACCTTC.